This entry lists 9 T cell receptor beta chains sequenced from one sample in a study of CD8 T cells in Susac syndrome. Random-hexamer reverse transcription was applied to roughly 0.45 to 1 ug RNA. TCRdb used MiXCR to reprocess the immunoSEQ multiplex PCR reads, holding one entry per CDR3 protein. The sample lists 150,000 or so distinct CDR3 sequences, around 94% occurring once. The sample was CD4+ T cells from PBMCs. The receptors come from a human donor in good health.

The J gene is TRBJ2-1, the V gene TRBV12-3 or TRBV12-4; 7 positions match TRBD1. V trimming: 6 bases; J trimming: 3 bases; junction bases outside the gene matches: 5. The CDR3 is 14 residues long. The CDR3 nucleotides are TGTGCCAGCAGCTTCGGGGACAGCTACAATGAGCAGTTCTTC. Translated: CASSFGDSYNEQFF.

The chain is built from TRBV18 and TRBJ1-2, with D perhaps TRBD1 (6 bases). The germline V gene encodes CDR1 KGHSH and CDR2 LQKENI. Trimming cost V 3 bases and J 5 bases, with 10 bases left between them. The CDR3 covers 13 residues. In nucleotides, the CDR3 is TGTGCCAGCTCACCCGGGGACAATTATGGCTACACCTTC. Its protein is CASSPGDNYGYTF. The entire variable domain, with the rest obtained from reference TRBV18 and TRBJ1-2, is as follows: NAGVMQNPRHLVRRRGQEARLRCSPMKGHSHVYWYRQLPEEGLKFMVYLQKENIIDESGMPKERFSAEFPKEGPSILRIQQVVRGDSAAYFCASSPGDNYGYTFGSGTRLTVV.

The CDR3 bases are TGTGCCAGCATGGAGACAGGGGGTTACGAGCAGTACTTC. Residues: CASMETGGYEQYF. The J gene is TRBJ2-7, the V gene TRBV12-3 or TRBV12-4; the match to TRBD1 covers 9 bases. V lost 7 bases, J lost 4 bases, and 5 bases stayed unmatched. The length of the CDR3 is 13 residues.

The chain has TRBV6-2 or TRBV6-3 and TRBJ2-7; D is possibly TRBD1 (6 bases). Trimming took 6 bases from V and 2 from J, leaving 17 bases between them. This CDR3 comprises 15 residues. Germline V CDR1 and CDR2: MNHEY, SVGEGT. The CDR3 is CASSPDRLEPYEQYF. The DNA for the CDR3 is TGTGCCAGCAGCCCTGACAGGTTGGAACCCTACGAGCAGTACTTC.

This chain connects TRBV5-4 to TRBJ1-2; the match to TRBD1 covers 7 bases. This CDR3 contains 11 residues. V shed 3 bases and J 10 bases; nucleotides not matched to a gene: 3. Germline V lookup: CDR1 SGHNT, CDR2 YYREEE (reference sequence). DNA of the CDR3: TGTGCCAGCAGCTCGACAGGGTCCTACACCTTC. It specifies CASSSTGSYTF.

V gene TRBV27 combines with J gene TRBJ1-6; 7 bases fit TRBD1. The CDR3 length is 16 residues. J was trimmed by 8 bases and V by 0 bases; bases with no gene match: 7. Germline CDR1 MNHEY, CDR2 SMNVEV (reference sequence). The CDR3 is CASSLSRQGVDSPLHF. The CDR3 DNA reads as TGTGCCAGCAGTTTATCGCGGCAGGGGGTGGATTCACCCCTCCACTTT.

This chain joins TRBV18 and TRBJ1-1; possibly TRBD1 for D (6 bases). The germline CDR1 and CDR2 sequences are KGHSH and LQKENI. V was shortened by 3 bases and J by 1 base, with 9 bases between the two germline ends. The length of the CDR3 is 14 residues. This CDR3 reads CASSPTGWNTEAFF. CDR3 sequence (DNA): TGTGCCAGCTCACCCACAGGGTGGAACACTGAAGCTTTCTTT.

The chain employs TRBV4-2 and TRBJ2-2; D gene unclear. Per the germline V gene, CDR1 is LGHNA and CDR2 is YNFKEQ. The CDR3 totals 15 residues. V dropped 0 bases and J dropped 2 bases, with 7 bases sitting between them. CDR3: CASSQERLNTGELFF. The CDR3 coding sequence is TGTGCCAGCAGCCAAGAGCGGCTAAACACCGGGGAGCTGTTTTTT.

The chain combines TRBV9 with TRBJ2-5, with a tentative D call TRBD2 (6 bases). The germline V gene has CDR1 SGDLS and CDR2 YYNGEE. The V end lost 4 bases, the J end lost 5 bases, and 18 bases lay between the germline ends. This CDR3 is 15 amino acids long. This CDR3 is CASSFRDSGWETQYF. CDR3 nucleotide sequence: TGTGCCAGCAGCTTCAGGGACTCGGGTTGGGAGACCCAGTACTTC.